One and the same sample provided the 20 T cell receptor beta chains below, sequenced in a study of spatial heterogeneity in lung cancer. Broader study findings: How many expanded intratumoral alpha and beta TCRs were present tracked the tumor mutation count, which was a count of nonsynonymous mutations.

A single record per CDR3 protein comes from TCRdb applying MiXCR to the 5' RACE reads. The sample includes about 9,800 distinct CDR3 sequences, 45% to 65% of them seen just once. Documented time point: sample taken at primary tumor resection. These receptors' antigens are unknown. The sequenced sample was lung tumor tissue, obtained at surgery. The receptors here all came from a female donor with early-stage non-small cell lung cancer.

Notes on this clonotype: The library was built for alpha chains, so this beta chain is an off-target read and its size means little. CDR3 sequence: CASRGRGGTYEQYF. The CDR3 DNA follows: TGTGCCAGCAGAGGCCGCGGGGGGACCTACGAGCAGTACTTC. The V and J genes are TRBV11-2 and TRBJ2-7, with 8 bases identical to TRBD2. CDR1 is SGHAT and CDR2 is FQNNGV in the germline V gene. This CDR3 is built from 14 residues. The trim removed 6 bases at V and 2 bases at J, leaving 6 bases unmatched.

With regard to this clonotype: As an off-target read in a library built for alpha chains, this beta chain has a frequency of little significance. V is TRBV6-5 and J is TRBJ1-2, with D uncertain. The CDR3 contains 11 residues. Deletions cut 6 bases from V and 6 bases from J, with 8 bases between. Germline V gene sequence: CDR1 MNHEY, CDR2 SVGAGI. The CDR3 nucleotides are TGTGCCAGCAGGGAAGCGGATGGCTACACCTTC. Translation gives CASREADGYTF.

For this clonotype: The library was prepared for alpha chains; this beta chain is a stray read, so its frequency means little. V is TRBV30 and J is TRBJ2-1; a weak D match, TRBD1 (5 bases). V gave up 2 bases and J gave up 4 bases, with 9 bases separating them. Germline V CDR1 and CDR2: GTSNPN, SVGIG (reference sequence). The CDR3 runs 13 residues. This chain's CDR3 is CAWSLQAYNEQFF. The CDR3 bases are TGTGCCTGGAGTTTACAGGCATACAATGAGCAGTTCTTC.

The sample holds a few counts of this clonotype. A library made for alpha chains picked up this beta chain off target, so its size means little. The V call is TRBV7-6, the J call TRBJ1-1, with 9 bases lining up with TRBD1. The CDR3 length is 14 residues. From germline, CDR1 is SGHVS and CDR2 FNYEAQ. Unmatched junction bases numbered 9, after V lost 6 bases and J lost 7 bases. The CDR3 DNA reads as TGTGCCAGCAGAACCAGCCCGGGACAGGGTGAAGCTTTCTTT. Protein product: CASRTSPGQGEAFF.

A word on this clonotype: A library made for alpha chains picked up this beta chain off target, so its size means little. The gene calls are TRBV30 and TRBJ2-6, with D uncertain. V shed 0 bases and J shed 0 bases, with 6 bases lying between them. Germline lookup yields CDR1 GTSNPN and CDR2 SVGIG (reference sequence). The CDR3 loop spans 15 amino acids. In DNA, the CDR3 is TGTGCCTGGAGTGTACAAAGCTCTGGGGCCAACGTCCTGACTTTC. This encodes CAWSVQSSGANVLTF.

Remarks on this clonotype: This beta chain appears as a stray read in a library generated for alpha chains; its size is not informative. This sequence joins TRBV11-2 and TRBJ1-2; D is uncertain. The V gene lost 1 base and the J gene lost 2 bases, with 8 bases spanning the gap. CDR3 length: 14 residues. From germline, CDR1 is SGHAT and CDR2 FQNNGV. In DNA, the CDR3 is TGTGCCAGCAGCTTAGGGGGAGGAAACTATGGCTACACCTTC. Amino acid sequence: CASSLGGGNYGYTF.

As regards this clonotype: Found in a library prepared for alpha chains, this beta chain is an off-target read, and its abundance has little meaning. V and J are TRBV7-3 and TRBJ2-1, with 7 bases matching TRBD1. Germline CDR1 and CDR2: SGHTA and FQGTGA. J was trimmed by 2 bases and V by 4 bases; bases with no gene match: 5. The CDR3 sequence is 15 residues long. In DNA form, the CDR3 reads TGTGCCAGCAGCTCCGGGACAGTGCCCTACAATGAGCAGTTCTTC. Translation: CASSSGTVPYNEQFF.

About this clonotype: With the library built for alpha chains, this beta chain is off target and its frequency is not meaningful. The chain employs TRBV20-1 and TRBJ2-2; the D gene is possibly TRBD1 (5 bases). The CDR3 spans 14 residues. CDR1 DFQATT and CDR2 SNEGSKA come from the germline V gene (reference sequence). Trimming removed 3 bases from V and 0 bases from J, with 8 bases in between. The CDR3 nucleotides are TGCAGTGCTAGGTACAGGACGAACACCGGGGAGCTGTTTTTT. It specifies CSARYRTNTGELFF.

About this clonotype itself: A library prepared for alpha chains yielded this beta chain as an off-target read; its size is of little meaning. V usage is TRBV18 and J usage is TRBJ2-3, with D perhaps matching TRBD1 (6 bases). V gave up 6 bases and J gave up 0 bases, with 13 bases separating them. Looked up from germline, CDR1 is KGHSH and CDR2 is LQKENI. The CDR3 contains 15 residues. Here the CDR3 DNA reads TGTGCCAGCTCCTCTGGGACACTTAGCACAGATACGCAGTATTTT. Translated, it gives CASSSGTLSTDTQYF.

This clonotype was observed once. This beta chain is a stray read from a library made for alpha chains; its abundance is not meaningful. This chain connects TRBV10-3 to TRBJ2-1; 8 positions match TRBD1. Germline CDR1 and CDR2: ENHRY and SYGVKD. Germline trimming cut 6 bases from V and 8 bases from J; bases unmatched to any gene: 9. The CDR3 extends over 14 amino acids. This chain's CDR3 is CAIRTGTGGDEQFF. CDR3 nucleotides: TGTGCCATCAGGACCGGGACAGGAGGGGATGAGCAGTTCTTC.

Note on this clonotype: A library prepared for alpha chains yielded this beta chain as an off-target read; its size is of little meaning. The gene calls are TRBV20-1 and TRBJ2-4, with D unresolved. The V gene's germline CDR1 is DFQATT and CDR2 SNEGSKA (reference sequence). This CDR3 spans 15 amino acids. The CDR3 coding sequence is TGCAGCCACACCCAGACCCATTTAGCCAAAAACATTCAGTACTTC. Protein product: CSHTQTHLAKNIQYF.

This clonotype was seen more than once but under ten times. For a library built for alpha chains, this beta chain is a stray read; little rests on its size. The CDR3 loop reads CASSHIRRPDTQYF. The CDR3, as DNA: TGCGCCAGCAGCCACATAAGACGGCCAGATACGCAGTATTTT. The rearrangement joins TRBV4-1 to TRBJ2-3; D not certain. Germline V gives CDR1 MGHRA, CDR2 YSYEKL. Trimming left V 3 bases short and J 4 bases short, with 11 bases between. CDR3 size: 14 residues.

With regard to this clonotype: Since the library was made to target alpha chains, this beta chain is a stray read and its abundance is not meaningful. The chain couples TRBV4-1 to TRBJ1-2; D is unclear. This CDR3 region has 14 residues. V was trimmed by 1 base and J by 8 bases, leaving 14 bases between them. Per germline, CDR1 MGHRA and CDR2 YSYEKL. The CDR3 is CASSQATGTKGYTF. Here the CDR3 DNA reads TGCGCCAGCAGCCAAGCCACCGGTACAAAAGGCTACACCTTC.

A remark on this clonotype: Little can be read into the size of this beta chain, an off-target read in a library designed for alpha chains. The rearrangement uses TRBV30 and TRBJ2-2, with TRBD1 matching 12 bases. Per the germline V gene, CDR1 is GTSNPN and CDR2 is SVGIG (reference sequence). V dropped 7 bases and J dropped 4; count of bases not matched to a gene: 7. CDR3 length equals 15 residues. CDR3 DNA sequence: TGTGCCTCCCAGGGACAGGGGGCGGGCACCGGGGAGCTGTTTTTT. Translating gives CASQGQGAGTGELFF.

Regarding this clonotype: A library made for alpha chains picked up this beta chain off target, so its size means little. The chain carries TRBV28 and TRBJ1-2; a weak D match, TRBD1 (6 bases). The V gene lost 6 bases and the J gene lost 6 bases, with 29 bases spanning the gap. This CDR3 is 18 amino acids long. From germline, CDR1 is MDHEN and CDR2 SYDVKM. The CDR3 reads CASSLWAQGGTGSDGYTF. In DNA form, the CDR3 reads TGTGCCAGCAGCCTATGGGCACAGGGAGGGACGGGATCAGATGGCTACACCTTC.

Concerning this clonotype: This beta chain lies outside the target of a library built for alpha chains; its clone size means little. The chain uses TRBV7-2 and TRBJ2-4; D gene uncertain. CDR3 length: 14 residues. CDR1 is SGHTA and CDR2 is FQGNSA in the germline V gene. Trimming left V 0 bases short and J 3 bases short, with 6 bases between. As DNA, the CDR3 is TGTGCCAGCAGCTTAGCTGTCGGCAAAAACATTCAGTACTTC. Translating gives CASSLAVGKNIQYF.

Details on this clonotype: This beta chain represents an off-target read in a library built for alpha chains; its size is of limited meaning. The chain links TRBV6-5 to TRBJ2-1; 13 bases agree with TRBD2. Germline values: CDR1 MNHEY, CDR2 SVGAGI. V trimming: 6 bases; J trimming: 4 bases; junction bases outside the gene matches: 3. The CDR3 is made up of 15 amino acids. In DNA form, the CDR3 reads TGTGCCAGCAGCTGGGGACTAGCGGGGTACAATGAGCAGTTCTTC. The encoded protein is CASSWGLAGYNEQFF.

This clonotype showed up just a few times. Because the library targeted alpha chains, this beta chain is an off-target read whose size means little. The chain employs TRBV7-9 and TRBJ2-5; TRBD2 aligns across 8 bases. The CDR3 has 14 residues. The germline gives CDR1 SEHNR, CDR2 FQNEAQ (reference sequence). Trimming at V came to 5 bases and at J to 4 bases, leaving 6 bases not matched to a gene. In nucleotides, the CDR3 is TGTGCCAGCAGCCATCCTCTAGCGGGAGAGACCCAGTACTTC. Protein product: CASSHPLAGETQYF. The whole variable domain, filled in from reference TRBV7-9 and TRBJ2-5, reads DTGVSQNPRHKITKRGQNVTFRCDPISEHNRLYWYRQTLGQGPEFLTYFQNEAQLEKSRLLSDRFSAERPKGSFSTLEIQRTEQGDSAMYLCASSHPLAGETQYFGPGTRLLVL.

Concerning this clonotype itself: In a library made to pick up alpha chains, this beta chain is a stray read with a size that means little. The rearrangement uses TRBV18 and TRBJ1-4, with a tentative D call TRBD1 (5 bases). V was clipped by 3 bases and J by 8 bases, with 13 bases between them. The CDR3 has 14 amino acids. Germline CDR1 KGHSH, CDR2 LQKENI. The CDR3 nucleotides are TGTGCCAGCTCACCTGGCCAGGGTTTGGAAAAACTGTTTTTT. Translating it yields CASSPGQGLEKLFF.

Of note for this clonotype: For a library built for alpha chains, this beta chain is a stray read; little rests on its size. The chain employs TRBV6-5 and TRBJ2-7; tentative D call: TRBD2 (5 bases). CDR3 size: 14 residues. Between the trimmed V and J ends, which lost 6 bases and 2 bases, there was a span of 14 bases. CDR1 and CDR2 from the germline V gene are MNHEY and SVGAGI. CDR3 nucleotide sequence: TGTGCCAGCAGGCCCCGGGGAGAGACCTACGAGCAGTACTTC. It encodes CASRPRGETYEQYF.